These 20 T cell receptor beta chains share one sample of origin, sequenced in a study of blood T cell repertoires in COVID-19. The protocol was immunoSEQ multiplex PCR, while the TCRdb copy is restricted to in-frame clones and leaves out a portion. The table shows about 330,000 clones, with around 83% occurring only once. The source material was peripheral blood. The receptor source for this set is a woman between 45 and 65 years old with acute or convalescent COVID-19.

J is TRBJ1-5 and V is TRBV19, with D maybe TRBD1 (5 bases). With 8 bases removed from V and 6 bases from J, the gap between germline ends came to 14 bases. The CDR3 runs to 13 residues. Germline CDR1 LNHDA, CDR2 SQIVND (reference sequence). The DNA for the CDR3 is TGTGCCAGTTTACCTAGGGGTGGTCAGCCCCAGCATTTT. Translating it yields CASLPRGGQPQHF.

This chain links TRBV12-3 or TRBV12-4 with TRBJ1-4, with D unresolved. The CDR3 totals 12 residues. Trimming stripped 1 base from V and 8 bases from J, with 5 bases between. Here the CDR3 reads CASSLGEEKLFF. In nucleotides, the CDR3 is TGTGCCAGCAGTTTAGGAGAGGAAAAACTGTTTTTT.

The V and J genes are TRBV5-1 and TRBJ2-3; possible D gene TRBD1, 5 bases. V shed 2 bases and J shed 1 base, with 11 bases lying between them. Germline CDR1 reads SGHRS; CDR2 reads YFSETQ. This CDR3 region has 15 residues. CDR3 amino acids: CASSLQALRTDTQYF. Written as DNA, the CDR3 is TGCGCCAGCAGCTTACAGGCGCTCCGCACAGATACGCAGTATTTT.

The chain links TRBV6-6 to TRBJ1-1, with TRBD1 matching 8 bases. Germline loops: CDR1 MNHNY, CDR2 SVGAGI (reference sequence). The V segment lost 7 bases and the J segment 6 bases; nucleotides outside the gene matches: 10. This CDR3 contains 14 residues. The CDR3 is CASTTQGEFAEAFF. The DNA for the CDR3 is TGTGCCAGCACCACACAGGGGGAGTTCGCTGAAGCTTTCTTT.

This rearrangement joins TRBV28 to TRBJ1-5, with 7 nucleotides matching TRBD1. The CDR3 has 20 amino acids. The V gene's germline CDR1 is MDHEN and CDR2 SYDVKM. V shed 3 bases and J 0 bases; nucleotides not matched to a gene: 17. The chain's CDR3 is CASSLPGTEYENDSNQPQHF. The CDR3 region has the DNA TGTGCCAGCAGTTTGCCAGGGACAGAGTACGAAAACGATAGCAATCAGCCCCAGCATTTT.

The gene calls are TRBV19 and TRBJ1-2; a possible D gene is TRBD1 (5 bases). Trimming pared 8 bases from V and 4 bases from J, leaving 26 bases between. The germline gives CDR1 LNHDA, CDR2 SQIVND (reference sequence). The CDR3 is 17 residues long. The CDR3 here is CASGNRGDSLTTYGYTF. The CDR3 DNA is TGTGCCAGTGGGAATCGGGGGGACTCCCTGACAACCTATGGCTACACCTTC.

The V and J genes are TRBV10-1 and TRBJ1-2, with 11 bases lining up with TRBD1. V shed 2 bases, J shed 2 bases, and the junction held 1 base outside the gene matches. CDR1 is WNHNN and CDR2 is SYGVQD in the germline V gene (reference sequence). This CDR3 has 15 amino acids. The CDR3 region is CASSERTGGNYGYTF. The CDR3 DNA sequence: TGCGCCAGCAGTGAGAGGACAGGGGGCAACTATGGCTACACCTTC.

The V gene is TRBV21-1, the J gene TRBJ1-5; the table assigns TRBD1, which was not confirmed against the DNA. TRBV21-1 is a listed pseudogene. CDR3 length: 16 amino acids. The CDR3 here is CASSTRDRVLNQPQHF. Here the CDR3 DNA reads TGTGCCAGCAGCACGAGGGACAGGGTATTGAATCAGCCCCAGCATTTT.

The chain couples TRBV18 to TRBJ1-2; D is perhaps TRBD1 (5 bases). The germline CDR1 and CDR2 sequences are KGHSH and LQKENI. The V gene lost 5 bases and the J gene lost 3 bases, with 7 bases spanning the gap. This CDR3 has 12 residues. CDR3 amino acids: CASSSGDYGYTF. DNA for the CDR3: TGTGCCAGCTCATCGGGGGACTATGGCTACACCTTC.

The V call is TRBV5-4, the J call TRBJ1-2; D might be TRBD1 (6 bases). Germline lookup yields CDR1 SGHNT and CDR2 YYREEE (reference sequence). CDR3 length equals 15 residues. Trimming removed 0 bases from V and 2 bases from J, with 11 bases in between. Here the CDR3 reads CASSLGTATNYGYTF. The CDR3 coding sequence is TGTGCCAGCAGCTTGGGGACAGCCACAAACTATGGCTACACCTTC.

The J gene is TRBJ2-7, the V gene TRBV6-2 or TRBV6-3; 7 bases agree with TRBD1. The CDR3 has 15 amino acids. Germline V CDR1 and CDR2: MNHEY, SVGEGT. J gave up 2 bases and V 2 bases, and 6 bases lay outside the gene matches. CDR3 bases: TGTGCCAGCAGTTACAGAAGGGGGCTGGCCTACGAGCAGTACTTC. Encoded protein: CASSYRRGLAYEQYF.

This clone was counted a single time. This chain connects TRBV7-2 to TRBJ1-5; 9 bases map to TRBD1. Losses at the gene ends were 5 bases for V and 11 bases for J; bases not matched to a gene: 1. Germline CDR1 SGHTA, CDR2 FQGNSA. This CDR3 is built from 11 residues. Here the CDR3 DNA reads TGTGCCAGCAGCCGACAGGGGGCCCAGCATTTT. Protein sequence: CASSRQGAQHF. Full variable domain (missing parts from reference TRBV7-2 and TRBJ1-5): GAGVSQSPSNKVTEKGKDVELRCDPISGHTALYWYRQSLGQGLEFLIYFQGNSAPDKSGLPSDRFSAERTGGSVSTLTIQRTQQEDSAVYLCASSRQGAQHFGDGTRLSIL.

This clone has only one observation. This rearrangement joins TRBV12-3 or TRBV12-4 to TRBJ1-1; D remains ambiguous. Deletions cut 1 base from V and 11 bases from J, with 8 bases between. CDR3 length: 11 residues. The CDR3 coding sequence is TGTGCCAGCAGTTTAGATAGCCGGGCTTTCTTT. This sequence encodes CASSLDSRAFF.

V and J are TRBV7-9 and TRBJ1-1; TRBD1 matches at 9 bases. The CDR3 is made up of 16 amino acids. In germline, CDR1 is SEHNR, CDR2 FQNEAQ (reference sequence). V dropped 4 bases and J dropped 6; count of bases not matched to a gene: 12. DNA for the CDR3: TGTGCCAGCAGCTCCCAGAGGGGGGACAGGGACCCTGAAGCTTTCTTT. Its translation: CASSSQRGDRDPEAFF.

V usage is TRBV28 and J usage is TRBJ1-2; the match to TRBD1 covers 8 bases. The CDR3 length is 16 residues. With 5 bases clipped from V and 2 bases from J, the junction kept 10 bases outside the gene matches. From germline, CDR1 is MDHEN and CDR2 SYDVKM. The CDR3 nucleotides read TGTGCCAGCAGTCTCCCCGGACAGGGAGGGAACTATGGCTACACCTTC. Encoded protein: CASSLPGQGGNYGYTF.

This chain uses TRBV7-2 with TRBJ1-1; TRBD1 matches at 8 bases. Trimming cost V 5 bases and J 11 bases; bases outside gene matches: 10. The CDR3 sequence is 13 residues long. Germline values: CDR1 SGHTA, CDR2 FQGNSA. The CDR3 sequence: CASSHGQGTSAFF. Here the CDR3 DNA reads TGTGCCAGCAGCCACGGACAGGGAACGTCGGCTTTCTTT.

The rearrangement joins TRBV5-5 to TRBJ2-7, with 9 bases that match TRBD1. This CDR3 is built from 13 residues. The germline V gene has CDR1 SGHKS and CDR2 YYEKEE (reference sequence). The J segment lost 9 bases and the V segment lost 4 bases, leaving 8 bases of the junction unmatched. The CDR3 nucleotides read TGTGCCAGCAGCGGAGGACAGGGGAGGCGGCAGTACGTC. It translates to CASSGGQGRRQYV.

This clone was counted between two and nine times. Other DNA sequences from this sample encode an identical CDR3 as well. The chain links TRBV4-1 to TRBJ1-2; D uncertain. Between the trimmed V and J ends, which lost 0 bases and 5 bases, there was a span of 4 bases. The germline gives CDR1 MGHRA, CDR2 YSYEKL. The length of the CDR3 is 12 residues. CDR3 amino acids: CASSQDQYGYTF. CDR3 nucleotides: TGCGCCAGCAGCCAAGACCAGTATGGCTACACCTTC.

Only a few counts were recorded for this clone. The chain links TRBV4-1 to TRBJ1-3, with 7 bases matching TRBD1. Looked up from germline, CDR1 is MGHRA and CDR2 is YSYEKL. With V trimmed by 1 base and J by 3 bases, 9 bases remained unmatched. The CDR3 spans 17 residues. In DNA, the CDR3 is TGCGCCAGCAGCCAAGCGGAGGGGGCCATGGTTGGAAACACCATATATTTT. Residues: CASSQAEGAMVGNTIYF.

The CDR3 here is CASSLAEGSNEKLFF. CDR3 bases: TGCGCCAGCAGCTTGGCCGAGGGATCTAATGAAAAACTGTTTTTT. The chain uses TRBV5-1 and TRBJ1-4; no definite D call. The germline V gene has CDR1 SGHRS and CDR2 YFSETQ. The length of the CDR3 is 15 residues. V was pared by 0 bases and J by 3 bases, with 9 bases between. Complete variable domain (other parts from reference TRBV5-1 and TRBJ1-4): KAGVTQTPRYLIKTRGQQVTLSCSPISGHRSVSWYQQTPGQGLQFLFEYFSETQRNKGNFPGRFSGRQFSNSRSEMNVSTLELGDSALYLCASSLAEGSNEKLFFGSGTQLSVL.